Detailed here is one TCR beta chain. At one boundary the junction diverges from the germline segment, which might be a read error. These data originate in a study of PD-1 blockade in classical Hodgkin lymphoma. CDR1 is MNHNS, CDR2 SASEGT, per germline. The CDR3 is made up of 10 amino acids. Profiling relied on immunoSEQ multiplex PCR, and the TCRdb table lists in-frame clones only, not all of them. The sample consists of 50,000 to 65,000 clones, 85% to 95% of them appearing once. All patients experienced relapse after autologous stem cell transplantation, and brentuximab vedotin exposure was variable.

The chain uses TRBV6-1 and TRBJ1-1; D not resolved. Sequencing was performed on peripheral blood mononuclear cells (PBMCs), taken before the second cycle of nivolumab. The sequence was obtained from a human donor with classical Hodgkin lymphoma. CDR3 sequence (DNA): TGTGCCAGCGGTGAGACTGAAGCTTTCTTT. As protein: CASGETEAFF.